This TCR beta chain comes out of a study of OX40 agonist ivuxolimab in advanced cancers. Some background on the complete study: Ivuxolimab was a fully human IgG2 agonistic monoclonal antibody targeting the costimulatory receptor OX40 (CD134). Intravenous ivuxolimab was administered to patients every 2 weeks at six dose levels: 0.01, 0.1, 0.3, 1.5, 3 and 10 mg/kg. Of the roughly 51 patients in dose escalation, 19 had hepatocellular carcinoma, some 15 had melanoma, 9 had renal cell carcinoma and 9 had head and neck cancer. In the dose-escalation cohort, 70% to 85% of patients were male, and the mean age was roughly 60 years, with a range of roughly 20 to 80. Patients were allowed to have had prior anti-PD-1, anti-PD-L1 or anti-CTLA-4 therapy, and approximately 40% of the dose-escalation patients had been treated with checkpoint inhibitors. Partial responses occurred in three dose-escalation patients: two with cutaneous melanoma and one with hepatocellular carcinoma. The purpose of peripheral TCRbeta sequencing was to test whether ivuxolimab changed TCR sequence diversity and led to clonal T-cell expansion. The paper describes the monotherapy dose-escalation part (N of about 47 patients) of the phase I trial of ivuxolimab. The paper as a whole reports these results and caveats: At doses of 0.1 to 3.0 mg/kg, clonal expansion of both CD4+ and CD8+ T cells in blood was seen between baseline and week 6. After ivuxolimab, expanded clones were on average more numerous among CD8+ T cells than among CD4+ T cells. Low levels of normalized T-cell clonal expansion were also seen in some patients who did not respond. In the 0.1-3.0 mg/kg groups, partial responders were among the patients with the lowest normalized peripheral clonal expansion, particularly in CD8+ T cells. The antigen specificity of the peripheral T cells that underwent clonal expansion was not determined.

Genomic DNA was extracted from sorted cells for sequencing of the TCRbeta CDR3 region. The immunoSEQ Assay was used for sequencing of TCRbeta CDR3 regions. Drawn from immuneACCESS, this table holds only the in-frame rearrangements with V and J called that TCRdb kept. Clones are partly lost; checked studies trace under half to an unresolved V gene and leave the rest unexplained. The sample yields about 82,000 clones; 85% were counted once. Clones ranked in the top ten supply less than 2.5% of the sample. V lost 1 base and J lost 4 bases, and the count of bases not matched to a germline gene is 8. CDR1 SGHTA and CDR2 FQGNSA are derived from the germline V gene. The CDR3 contains 16 residues, cysteine and phenylalanine counted. Solely the CDR3 DNA is kept, with 48 bases framed from the first base. On this clone itself: No antigen is known for it. No quality values exist for individual bases; no much larger clone is one base distant.

Patients with a history of autoimmune disease or receiving systemic immunosuppression were excluded from the trial. Peripheral blood for TCR sequencing was drawn from every dose cohort at baseline, at cycle 4 day 1 and at cycle 7 day 1. The samples were taken from a phase I, first-in-human, multicenter, open-label dose-escalation trial of ivuxolimab. Adults with locally advanced or metastatic melanoma, renal cell carcinoma, hepatocellular carcinoma or head and neck squamous cell carcinoma were enrolled in the trial. Before TCR sequencing, CD4+ T cells and CD8+ T cells from peripheral blood were sorted into separate populations.

This TCR was recovered from an adult with an advanced solid tumor such as melanoma, head and neck, liver or kidney cancer. The chain uses TRBV7-2 and TRBJ2-7, and 9 bases in between align with TRBD1. Here the sequenced sample was CD4+ or CD8+ T cells sorted from blood, taken in a trial of the OX40 agonist ivuxolimab. In nucleotides, the sequence is TGTGCCAGCAGCTTAGAGGCCGGGACAGGGCGGTACGAGCAGTACTTC. This gives the protein CASSLEAGTGRYEQYF. Where the CDR3 stops, the reference TRBV7-2 and TRBJ2-7 genes take over; the full variable domain is GAGVSQSPSNKVTEKGKDVELRCDPISGHTALYWYRQSLGQGLEFLIYFQGNSAPDKSGLPSDRFSAERTGGSVSTLTIQRTQQEDSAVYLCASSLEAGTGRYEQYFGPGTRLTVT.